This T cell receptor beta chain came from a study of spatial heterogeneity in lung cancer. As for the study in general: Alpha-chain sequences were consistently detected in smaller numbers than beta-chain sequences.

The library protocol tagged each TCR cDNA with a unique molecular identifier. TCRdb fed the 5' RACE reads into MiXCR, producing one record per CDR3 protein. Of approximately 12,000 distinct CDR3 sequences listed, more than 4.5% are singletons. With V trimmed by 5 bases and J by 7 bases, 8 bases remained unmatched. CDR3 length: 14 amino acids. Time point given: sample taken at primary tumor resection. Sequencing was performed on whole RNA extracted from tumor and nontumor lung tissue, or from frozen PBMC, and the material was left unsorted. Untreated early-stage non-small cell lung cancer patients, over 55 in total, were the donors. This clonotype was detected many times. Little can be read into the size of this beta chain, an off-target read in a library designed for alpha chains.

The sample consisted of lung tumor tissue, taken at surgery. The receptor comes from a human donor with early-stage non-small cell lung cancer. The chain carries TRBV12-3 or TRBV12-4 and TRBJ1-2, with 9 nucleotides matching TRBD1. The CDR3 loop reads CASSPRTGVAGYTF. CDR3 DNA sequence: TGTGCCAGCAGTCCTCGGACAGGGGTTGCTGGCTACACCTTC.